This TCR beta chain was sequenced during a study of neurological immune-mediated disorders. Trimming cost V 6 bases and J 1 base, with 12 bases left between them. Per the germline V gene, CDR1 is DFQATT and CDR2 is SNEGSKA (reference sequence). The CDR3 extends over 13 amino acids. Broader study findings: In HTLV-1-associated myelopathy, TCR clonal expansion was greatest, and in multiple sclerosis it was least, below healthy controls.

The unsorted libraries were generated from a total of 2 million PBMCs, which had been stored in RNAlater at -80 C. From 15-18 subjects, each sequencing run yielded over 160 million TCR-beta sequences. TCRdb called the 5' RACE reads again in MiXCR, with one record for every CDR3 protein. The sample consists of 20,000 to 30,000 distinct CDR3 sequences, approximately 7% of them appearing once. About this clonotype itself: Its antigen is unknown.

Sequencing was performed on PBMCs. This chain joins TRBV20-1 and TRBJ2-5; D remains ambiguous. The sequence was collected from a woman aged 40 to 50 in good health. CDR3 in DNA: TGCAGTGCGTACCTAGGCTTCCAAGAGACCCAGTACTTC. Encoded protein: CSAYLGFQETQYF.